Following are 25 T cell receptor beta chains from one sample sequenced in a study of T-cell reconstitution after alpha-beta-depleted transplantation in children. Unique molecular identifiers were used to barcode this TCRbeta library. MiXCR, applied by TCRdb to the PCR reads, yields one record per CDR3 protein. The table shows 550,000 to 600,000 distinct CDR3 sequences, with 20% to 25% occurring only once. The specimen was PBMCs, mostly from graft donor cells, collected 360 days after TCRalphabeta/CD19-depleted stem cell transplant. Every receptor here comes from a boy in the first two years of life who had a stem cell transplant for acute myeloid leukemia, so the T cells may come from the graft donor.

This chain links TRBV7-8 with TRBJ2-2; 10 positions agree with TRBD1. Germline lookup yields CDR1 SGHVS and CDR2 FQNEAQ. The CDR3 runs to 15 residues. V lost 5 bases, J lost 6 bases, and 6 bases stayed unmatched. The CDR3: CASSPGQGKAGELFF. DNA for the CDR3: TGTGCCAGCAGCCCGGGACAGGGGAAGGCCGGGGAGCTGTTTTTT.

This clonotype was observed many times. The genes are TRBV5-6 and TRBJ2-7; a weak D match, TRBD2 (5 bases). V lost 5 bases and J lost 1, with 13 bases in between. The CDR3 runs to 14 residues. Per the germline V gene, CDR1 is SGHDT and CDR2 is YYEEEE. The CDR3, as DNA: TGTGCCAGCAGGGACGCTGGGAGTTCCTACGAGCAGTACTTC. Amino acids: CASRDAGSSYEQYF.

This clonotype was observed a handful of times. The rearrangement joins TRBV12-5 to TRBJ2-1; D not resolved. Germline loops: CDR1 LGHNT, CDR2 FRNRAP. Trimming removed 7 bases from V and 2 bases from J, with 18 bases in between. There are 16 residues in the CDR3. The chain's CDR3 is CASVLLVDPAYNEQFF. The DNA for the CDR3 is TGTGCTAGTGTCCTCCTCGTGGATCCTGCCTACAATGAGCAGTTCTTC.

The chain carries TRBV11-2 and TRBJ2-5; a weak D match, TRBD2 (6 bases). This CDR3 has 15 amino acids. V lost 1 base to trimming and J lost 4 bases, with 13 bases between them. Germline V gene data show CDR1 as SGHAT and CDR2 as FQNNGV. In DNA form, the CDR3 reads TGTGCCAGCAGCTTAGTCGGAGGGGACTCAGAGACCCAGTACTTC. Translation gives CASSLVGGDSETQYF.

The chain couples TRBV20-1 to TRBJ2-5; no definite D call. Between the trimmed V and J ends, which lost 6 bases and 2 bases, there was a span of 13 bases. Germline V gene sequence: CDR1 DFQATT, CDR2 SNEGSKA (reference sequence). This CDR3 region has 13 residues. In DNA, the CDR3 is TGCAGTGCAAAACAAGGGATACAAGAGACCCAGTACTTC. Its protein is CSAKQGIQETQYF.

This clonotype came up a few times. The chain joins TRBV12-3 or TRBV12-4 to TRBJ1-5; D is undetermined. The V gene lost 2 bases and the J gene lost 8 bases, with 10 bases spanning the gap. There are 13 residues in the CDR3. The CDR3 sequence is CASSLRKGKPQHF. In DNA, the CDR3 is TGTGCCAGCAGTTTACGGAAGGGAAAGCCCCAGCATTTT.

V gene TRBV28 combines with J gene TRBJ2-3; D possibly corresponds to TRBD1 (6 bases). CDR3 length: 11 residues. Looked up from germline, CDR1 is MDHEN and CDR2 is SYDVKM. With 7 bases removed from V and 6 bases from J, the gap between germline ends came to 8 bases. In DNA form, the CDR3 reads TGTGCCAGCAAACAGGGTGATACGCAGTATTTT. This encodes CASKQGDTQYF.

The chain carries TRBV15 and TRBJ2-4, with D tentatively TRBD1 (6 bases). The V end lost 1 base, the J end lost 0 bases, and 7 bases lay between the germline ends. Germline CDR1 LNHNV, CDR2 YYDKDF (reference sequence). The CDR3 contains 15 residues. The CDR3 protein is CATSRGGGAKNIQYF. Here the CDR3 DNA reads TGTGCCACCAGCAGAGGAGGGGGAGCCAAAAACATTCAGTACTTC.

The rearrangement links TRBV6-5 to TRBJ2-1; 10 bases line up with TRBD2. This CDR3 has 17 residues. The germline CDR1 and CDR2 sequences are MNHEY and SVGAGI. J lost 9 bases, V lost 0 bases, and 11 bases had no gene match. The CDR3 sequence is CASSYSTGSGGAGEQFF. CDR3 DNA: TGTGCCAGCAGTTACTCGACGGGAAGCGGGGGGGCCGGTGAGCAGTTCTTC.

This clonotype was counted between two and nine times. In nucleotides, the CDR3 is TGCAGTGCCCTCAGGCGGCCAGATACGCAGTATTTT. Translated, it gives CSALRRPDTQYF. The genes are TRBV20-1 and TRBJ2-3; no clear D gene. Trimming cost V 6 bases and J 4 bases, with 11 bases left between them. CDR1 is DFQATT and CDR2 is SNEGSKA in the germline V gene (reference sequence). This CDR3 spans 12 amino acids.

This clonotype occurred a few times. CDR3 in DNA: TGTGCCAGCAGCGGAACTCTCCTTGCGGGGGGTGGGTTTGATGAGCAGTTCTTC. As protein: CASSGTLLAGGGFDEQFF. This rearrangement joins TRBV9 to TRBJ2-1; 8 nucleotides match TRBD2. J gave up 8 bases and V 3 bases, and 19 bases lay outside the gene matches. CDR3 length equals 18 residues. Looked up from germline, CDR1 is SGDLS and CDR2 is YYNGEE.

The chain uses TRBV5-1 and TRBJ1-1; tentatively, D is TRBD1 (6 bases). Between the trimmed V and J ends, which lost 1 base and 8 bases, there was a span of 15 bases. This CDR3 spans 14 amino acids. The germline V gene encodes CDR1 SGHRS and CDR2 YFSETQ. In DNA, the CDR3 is TGCGCCAGCAGCTTGCGGCGGGACAATCGGGAAGCTTTCTTT. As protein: CASSLRRDNREAFF.

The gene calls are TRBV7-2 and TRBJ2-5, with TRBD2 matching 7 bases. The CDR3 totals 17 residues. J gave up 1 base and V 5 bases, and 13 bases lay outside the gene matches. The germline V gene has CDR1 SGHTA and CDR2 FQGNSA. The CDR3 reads CASSQNGAGVPQETQYF. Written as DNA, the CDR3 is TGTGCCAGCAGCCAAAACGGGGCGGGGGTACCCCAAGAGACCCAGTACTTC.

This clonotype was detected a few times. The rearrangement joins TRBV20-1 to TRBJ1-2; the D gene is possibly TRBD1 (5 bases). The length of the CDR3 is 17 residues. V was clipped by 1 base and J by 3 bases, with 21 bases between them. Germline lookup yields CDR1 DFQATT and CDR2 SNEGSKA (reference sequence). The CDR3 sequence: CSARGPSGVQGDYGYTF. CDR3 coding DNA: TGCAGTGCTAGAGGCCCCTCCGGTGTGCAGGGAGACTATGGCTACACCTTC.

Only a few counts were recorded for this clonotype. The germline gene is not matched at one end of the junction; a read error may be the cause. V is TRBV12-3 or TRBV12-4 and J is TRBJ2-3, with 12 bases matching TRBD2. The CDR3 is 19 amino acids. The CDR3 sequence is CASCLGLAGGLIFADTQYF. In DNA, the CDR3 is TGTGCCAGCTGTTTAGGTCTAGCGGGGGGGCTGATATTCGCAGATACGCAGTATTTT.

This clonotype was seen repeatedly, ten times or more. CDR3 residues: CASSSPYREGETQYF. For the CDR3, the DNA is TGTGCCAGCAGTTCCCCCTACAGGGAAGGAGAGACCCAGTACTTC. This chain joins TRBV12-3 or TRBV12-4 and TRBJ2-5; a weak D match, TRBD1 (6 bases). The CDR3 length is 15 residues. Trimming shortened V by 4 bases and J by 4 bases, and 16 bases separated the two germline ends.

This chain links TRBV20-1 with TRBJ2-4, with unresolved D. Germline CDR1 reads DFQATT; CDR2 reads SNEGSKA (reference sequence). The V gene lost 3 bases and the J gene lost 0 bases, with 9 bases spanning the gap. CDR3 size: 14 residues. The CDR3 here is CSARKQLAKNIQYF. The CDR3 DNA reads TGCAGTGCTAGGAAACAGTTAGCCAAAAACATTCAGTACTTC.

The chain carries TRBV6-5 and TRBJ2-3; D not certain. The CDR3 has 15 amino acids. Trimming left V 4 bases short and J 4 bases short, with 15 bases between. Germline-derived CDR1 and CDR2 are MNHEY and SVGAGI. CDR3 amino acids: CASSSSPPGPDTQYF. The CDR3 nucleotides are TGTGCCAGCAGTTCCTCCCCCCCAGGACCAGATACGCAGTATTTT.

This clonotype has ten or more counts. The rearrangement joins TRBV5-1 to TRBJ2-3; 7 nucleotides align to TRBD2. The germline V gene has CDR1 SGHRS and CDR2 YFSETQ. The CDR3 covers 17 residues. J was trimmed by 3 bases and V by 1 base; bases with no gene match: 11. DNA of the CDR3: TGCGCCAGCAGCTTGCCTGTTGCGGGGGATGGTACAGATACGCAGTATTTT. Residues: CASSLPVAGDGTDTQYF.

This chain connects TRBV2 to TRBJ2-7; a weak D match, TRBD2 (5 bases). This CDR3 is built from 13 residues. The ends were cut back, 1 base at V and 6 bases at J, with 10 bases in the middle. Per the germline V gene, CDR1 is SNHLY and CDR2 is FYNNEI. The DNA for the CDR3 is TGTGCCAGCAGTGAAGGCATCGCGGGCGAGCAGTACGTC. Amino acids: CASSEGIAGEQYV.

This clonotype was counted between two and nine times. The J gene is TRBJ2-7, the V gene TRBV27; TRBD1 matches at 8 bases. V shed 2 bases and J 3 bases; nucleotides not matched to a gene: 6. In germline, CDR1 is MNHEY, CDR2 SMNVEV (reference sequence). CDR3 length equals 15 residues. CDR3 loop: CASSLLGQGDYEQYF. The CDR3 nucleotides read TGTGCCAGCAGTTTACTAGGACAGGGAGACTACGAGCAGTACTTC.

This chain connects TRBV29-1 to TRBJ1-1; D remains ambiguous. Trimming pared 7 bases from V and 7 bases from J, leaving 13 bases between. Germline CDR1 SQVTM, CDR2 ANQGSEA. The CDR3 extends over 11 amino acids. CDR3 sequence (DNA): TGCAGCGCCTTCGGAGAGTTTGAAGCTTTCTTT. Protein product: CSAFGEFEAFF.

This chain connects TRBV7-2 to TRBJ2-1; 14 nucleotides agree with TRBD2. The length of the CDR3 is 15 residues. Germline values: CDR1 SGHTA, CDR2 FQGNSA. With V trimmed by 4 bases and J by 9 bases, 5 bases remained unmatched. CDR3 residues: CASSSRLAGGPEQFF. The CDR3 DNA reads TGTGCCAGCAGCTCCCGACTAGCGGGGGGGCCTGAGCAGTTCTTC.

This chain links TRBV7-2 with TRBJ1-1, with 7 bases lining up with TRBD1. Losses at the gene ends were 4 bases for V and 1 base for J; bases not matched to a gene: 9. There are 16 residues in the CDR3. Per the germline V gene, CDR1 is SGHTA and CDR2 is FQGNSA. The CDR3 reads CASSWATGEGNTEAFF. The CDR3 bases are TGTGCCAGCAGCTGGGCCACAGGGGAAGGGAACACTGAAGCTTTCTTT.

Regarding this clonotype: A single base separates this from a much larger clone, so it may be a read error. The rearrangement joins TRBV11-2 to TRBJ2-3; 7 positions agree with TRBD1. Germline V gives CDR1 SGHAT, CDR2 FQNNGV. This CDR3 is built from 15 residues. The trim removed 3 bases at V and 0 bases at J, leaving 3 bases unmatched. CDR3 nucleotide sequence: TGTGCCAGCAGCTTGGACAGGAGAAGCACAGATACGCAGTATTTT. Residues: CASSLDRRSTDTQYF.